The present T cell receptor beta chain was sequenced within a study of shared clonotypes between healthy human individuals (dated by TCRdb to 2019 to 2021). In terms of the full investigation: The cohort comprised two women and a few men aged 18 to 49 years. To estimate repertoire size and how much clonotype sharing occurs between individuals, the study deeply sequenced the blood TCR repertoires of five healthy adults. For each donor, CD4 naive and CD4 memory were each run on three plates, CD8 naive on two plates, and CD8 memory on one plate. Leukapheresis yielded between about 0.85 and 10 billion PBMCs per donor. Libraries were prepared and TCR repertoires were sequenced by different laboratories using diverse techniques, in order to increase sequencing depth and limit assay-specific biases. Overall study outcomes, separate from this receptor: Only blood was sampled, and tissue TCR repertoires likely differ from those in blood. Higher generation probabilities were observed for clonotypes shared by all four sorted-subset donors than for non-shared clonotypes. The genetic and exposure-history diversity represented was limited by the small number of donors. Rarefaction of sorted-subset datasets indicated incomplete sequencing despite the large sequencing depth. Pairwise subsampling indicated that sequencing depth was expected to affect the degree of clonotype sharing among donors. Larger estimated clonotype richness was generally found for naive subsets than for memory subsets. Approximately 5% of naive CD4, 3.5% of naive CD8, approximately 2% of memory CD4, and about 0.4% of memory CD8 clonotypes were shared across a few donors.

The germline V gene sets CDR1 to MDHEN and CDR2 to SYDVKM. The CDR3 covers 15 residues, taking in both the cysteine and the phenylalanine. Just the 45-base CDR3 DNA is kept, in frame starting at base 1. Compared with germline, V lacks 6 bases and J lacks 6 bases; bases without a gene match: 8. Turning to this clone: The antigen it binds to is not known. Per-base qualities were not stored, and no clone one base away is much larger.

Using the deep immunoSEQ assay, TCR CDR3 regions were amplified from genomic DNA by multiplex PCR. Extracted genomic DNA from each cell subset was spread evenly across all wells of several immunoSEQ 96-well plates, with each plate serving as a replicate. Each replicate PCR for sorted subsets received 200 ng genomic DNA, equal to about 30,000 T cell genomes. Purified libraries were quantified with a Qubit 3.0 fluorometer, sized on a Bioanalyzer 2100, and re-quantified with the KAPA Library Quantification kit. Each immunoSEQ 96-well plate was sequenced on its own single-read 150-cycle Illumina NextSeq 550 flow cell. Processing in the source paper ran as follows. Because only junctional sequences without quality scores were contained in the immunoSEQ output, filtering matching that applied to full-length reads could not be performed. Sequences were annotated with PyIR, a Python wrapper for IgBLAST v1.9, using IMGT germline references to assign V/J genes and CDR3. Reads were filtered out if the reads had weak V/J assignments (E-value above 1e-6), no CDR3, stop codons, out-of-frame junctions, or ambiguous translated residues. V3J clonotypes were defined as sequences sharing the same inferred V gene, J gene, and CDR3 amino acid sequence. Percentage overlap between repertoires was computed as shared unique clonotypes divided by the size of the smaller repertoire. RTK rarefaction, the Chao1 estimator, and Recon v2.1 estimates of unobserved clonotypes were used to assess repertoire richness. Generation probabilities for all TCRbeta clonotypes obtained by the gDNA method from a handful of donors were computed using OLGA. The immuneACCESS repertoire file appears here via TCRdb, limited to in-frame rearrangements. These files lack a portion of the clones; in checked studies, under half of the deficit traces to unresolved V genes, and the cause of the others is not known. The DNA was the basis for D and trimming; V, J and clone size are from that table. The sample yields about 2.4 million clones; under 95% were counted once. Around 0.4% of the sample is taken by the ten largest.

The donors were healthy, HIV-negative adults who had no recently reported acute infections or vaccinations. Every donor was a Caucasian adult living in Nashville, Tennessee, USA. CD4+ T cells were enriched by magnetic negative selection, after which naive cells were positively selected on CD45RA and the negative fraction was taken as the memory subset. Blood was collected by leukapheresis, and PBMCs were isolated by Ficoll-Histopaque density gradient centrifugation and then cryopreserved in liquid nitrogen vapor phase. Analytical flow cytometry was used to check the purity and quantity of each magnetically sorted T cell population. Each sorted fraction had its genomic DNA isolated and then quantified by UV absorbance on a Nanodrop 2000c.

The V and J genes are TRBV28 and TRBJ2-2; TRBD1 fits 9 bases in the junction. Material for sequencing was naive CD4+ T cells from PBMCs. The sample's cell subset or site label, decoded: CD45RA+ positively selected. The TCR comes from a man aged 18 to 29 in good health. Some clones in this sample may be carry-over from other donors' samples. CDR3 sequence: CASSYTGGRAGELFF. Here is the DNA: TGTGCCAGCAGCTACACAGGGGGCAGGGCCGGGGAGCTGTTTTTT.